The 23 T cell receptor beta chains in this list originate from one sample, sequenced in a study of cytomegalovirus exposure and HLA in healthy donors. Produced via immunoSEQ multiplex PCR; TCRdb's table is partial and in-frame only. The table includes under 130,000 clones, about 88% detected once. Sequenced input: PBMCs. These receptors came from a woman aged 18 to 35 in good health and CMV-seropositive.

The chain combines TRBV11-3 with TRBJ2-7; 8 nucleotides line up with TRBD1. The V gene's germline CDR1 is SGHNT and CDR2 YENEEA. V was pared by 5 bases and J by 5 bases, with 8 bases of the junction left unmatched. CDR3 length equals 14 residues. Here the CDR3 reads CASSTRTGLNEQYF. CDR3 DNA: TGTGCCAGCAGCACTCGGACAGGGTTGAACGAGCAGTACTTC.

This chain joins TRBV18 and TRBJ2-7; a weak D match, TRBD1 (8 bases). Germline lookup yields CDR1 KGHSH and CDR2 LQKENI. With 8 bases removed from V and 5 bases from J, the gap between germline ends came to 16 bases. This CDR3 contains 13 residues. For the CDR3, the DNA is TGTGCCAGCCAGACAGGGGCGGGAGACGAGCAGTACTTC. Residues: CASQTGAGDEQYF.

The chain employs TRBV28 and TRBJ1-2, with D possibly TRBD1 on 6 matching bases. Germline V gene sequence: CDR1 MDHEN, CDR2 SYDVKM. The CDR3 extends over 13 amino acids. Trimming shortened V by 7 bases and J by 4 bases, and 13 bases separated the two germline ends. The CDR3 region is CASKAGGPYGYTF. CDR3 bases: TGTGCCAGCAAAGCCGGGGGGCCCTATGGCTACACCTTC.

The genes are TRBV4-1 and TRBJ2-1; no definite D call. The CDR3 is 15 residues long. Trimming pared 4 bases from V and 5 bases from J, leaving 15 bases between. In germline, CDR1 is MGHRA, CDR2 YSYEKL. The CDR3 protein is CASSLNYGANNEQFF. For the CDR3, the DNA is TGCGCCAGCAGCCTCAACTACGGAGCGAACAATGAGCAGTTCTTC.

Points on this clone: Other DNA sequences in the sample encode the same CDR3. CDR3 amino acids: CASSVAPTGEETQYF. DNA of the CDR3: TGTGCCAGCAGCGTAGCCCCGACAGGAGAAGAGACCCAGTACTTC. The chain joins TRBV9 to TRBJ2-5; possible D gene TRBD1, 6 bases. Germline loops: CDR1 SGDLS, CDR2 YYNGEE. The V end was cut by 0 bases, the J end by 3 bases, with 12 bases between. The CDR3 consists of 15 residues. The whole variable domain, remainder taken from reference TRBV9 and TRBJ2-5, is DSGVTQTPKHLITATGQRVTLRCSPRSGDLSVYWYQQSLDQGLQFLIQYYNGEERAKGNILERFSAQQFPDLHSELNLSSLELGDSALYFCASSVAPTGEETQYFGPGTRLLVL.

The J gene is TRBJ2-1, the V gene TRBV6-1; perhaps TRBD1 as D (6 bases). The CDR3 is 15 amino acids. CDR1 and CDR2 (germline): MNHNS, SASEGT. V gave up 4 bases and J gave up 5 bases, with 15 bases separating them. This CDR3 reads CASSARDKGNNEQFF. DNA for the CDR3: TGTGCCAGCAGTGCCCGGGACAAGGGAAACAATGAGCAGTTCTTC.

The CDR3 loop is CASSTGNPETQYF. The CDR3 DNA reads TGTGCCAGCAGCACAGGGAATCCAGAGACCCAGTACTTC. This chain links TRBV5-4 with TRBJ2-5, with a possible D match to TRBD1 (6 bases). Germline CDR1 SGHNT, CDR2 YYREEE (reference sequence). The CDR3 is 13 amino acids. Trimming took off 4 bases at V and 4 bases at J, with 11 bases between the two ends.

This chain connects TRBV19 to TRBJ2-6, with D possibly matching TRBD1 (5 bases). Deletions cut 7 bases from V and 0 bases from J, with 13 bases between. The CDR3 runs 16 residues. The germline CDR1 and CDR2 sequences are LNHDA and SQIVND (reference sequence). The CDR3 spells CASTFDRPSGANVLTF. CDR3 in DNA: TGTGCCAGTACCTTCGACAGACCCTCTGGGGCCAACGTCCTGACTTTC.

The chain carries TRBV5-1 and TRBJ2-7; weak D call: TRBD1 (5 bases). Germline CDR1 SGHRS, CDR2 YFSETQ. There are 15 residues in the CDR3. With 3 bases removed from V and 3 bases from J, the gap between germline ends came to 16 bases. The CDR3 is CASSSDSGTVYEQYF. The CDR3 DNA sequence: TGCGCCAGCAGCTCTGACAGTGGAACCGTCTACGAGCAGTACTTC.

The CDR3 region has the DNA TGTGCCAGCAGTTCCGGACGTACGGGCTCCAATTTACTAGATGGCTACACCTTC. Protein: CASSSGRTGSNLLDGYTF. The chain uses TRBV28 and TRBJ1-2, with D hard to call. With 4 bases removed from V and 6 bases from J, the gap between germline ends came to 27 bases. There are 18 residues in the CDR3. Germline CDR1 is MDHEN and CDR2 is SYDVKM.

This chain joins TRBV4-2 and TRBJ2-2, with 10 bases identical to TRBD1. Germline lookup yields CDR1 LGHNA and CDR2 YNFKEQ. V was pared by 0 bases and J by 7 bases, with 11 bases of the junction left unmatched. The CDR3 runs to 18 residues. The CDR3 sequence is CASSQDRRQGAKGGELFF. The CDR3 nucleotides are TGTGCCAGCAGCCAAGATCGGAGACAGGGGGCGAAGGGCGGGGAGCTGTTTTTT.

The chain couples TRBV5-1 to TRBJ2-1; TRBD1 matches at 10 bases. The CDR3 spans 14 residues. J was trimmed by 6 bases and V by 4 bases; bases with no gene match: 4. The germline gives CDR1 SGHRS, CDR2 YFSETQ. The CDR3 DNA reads TGCGCCAGCAGCCCGGGACAGGGGCTCAATGAGCAGTTCTTC. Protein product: CASSPGQGLNEQFF. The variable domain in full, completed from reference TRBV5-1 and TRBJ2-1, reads KAGVTQTPRYLIKTRGQQVTLSCSPISGHRSVSWYQQTPGQGLQFLFEYFSETQRNKGNFPGRFSGRQFSNSRSEMNVSTLELGDSALYLCASSPGQGLNEQFFGPGTRLTVL.

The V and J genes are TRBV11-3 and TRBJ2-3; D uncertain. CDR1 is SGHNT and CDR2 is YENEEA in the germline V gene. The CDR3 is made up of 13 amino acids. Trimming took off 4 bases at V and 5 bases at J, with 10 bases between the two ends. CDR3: CASSSQILDTQYF. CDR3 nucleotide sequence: TGTGCCAGCAGCTCTCAGATCTTAGATACGCAGTATTTT. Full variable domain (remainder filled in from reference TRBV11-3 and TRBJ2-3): EAGVVQSPRYKIIEKKQPVAFWCNPISGHNTLYWYLQNLGQGPELLIRYENEEAVDDSQLPKDRFSAERLKGVDSTLKIQPAELGDSAVYLCASSSQILDTQYFGPGTRLTVL.

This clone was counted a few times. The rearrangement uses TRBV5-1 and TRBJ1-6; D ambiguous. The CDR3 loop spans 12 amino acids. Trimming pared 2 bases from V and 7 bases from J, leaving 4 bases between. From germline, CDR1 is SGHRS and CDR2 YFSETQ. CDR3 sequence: CASSFSNSPLHF. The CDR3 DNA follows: TGCGCCAGCAGCTTTTCGAATTCACCCCTCCACTTT.

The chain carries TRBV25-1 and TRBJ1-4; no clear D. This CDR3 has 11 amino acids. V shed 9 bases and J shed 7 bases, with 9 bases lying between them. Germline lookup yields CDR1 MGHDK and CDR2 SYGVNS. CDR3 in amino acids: CASSTSEKLFF. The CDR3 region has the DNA TGTGCCAGTTCGACAAGTGAAAAACTGTTTTTT.

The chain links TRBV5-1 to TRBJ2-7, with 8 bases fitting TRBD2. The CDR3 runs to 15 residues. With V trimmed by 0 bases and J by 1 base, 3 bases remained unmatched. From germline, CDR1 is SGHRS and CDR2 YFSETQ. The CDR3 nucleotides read TGCGCCAGCAGCTTGGAGGGCGGGAGGTCCTACGAGCAGTACTTC. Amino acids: CASSLEGGRSYEQYF.

The CDR3 region has the DNA TGTGCCAGCAGCCGCAGGGGACTAGGGGCCTACGAGCAGTACTTC. This translates into CASSRRGLGAYEQYF. The chain combines TRBV11-3 with TRBJ2-7; the match to TRBD2 covers 8 bases. The CDR3 has 15 amino acids. The germline CDR1 and CDR2 sequences are SGHNT and YENEEA. After removal of 5 bases from V and 2 bases from J, the junction contained 8 bases not matched to a gene.

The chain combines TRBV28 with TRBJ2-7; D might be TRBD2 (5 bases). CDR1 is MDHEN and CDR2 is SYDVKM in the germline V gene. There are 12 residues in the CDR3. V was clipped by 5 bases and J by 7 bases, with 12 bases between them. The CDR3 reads CASSDPSGEQYF. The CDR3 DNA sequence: TGTGCCAGCAGTGACCCATCGGGAGAGCAGTACTTC.

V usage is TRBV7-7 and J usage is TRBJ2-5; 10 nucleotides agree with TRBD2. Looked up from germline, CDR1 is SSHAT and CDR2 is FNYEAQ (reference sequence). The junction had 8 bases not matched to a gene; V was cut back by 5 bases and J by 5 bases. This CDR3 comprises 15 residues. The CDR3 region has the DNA TGTGCCAGCAGCCCCGCTAGCGGGAGATATGAGACCCAGTACTTC. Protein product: CASSPASGRYETQYF.

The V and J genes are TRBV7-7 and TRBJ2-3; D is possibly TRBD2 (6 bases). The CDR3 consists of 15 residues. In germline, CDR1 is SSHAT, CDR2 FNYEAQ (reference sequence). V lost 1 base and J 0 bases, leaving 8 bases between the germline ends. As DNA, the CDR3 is TGTGCCAGCAGCTTAGGCGGGGCTAGCACAGATACGCAGTATTTT. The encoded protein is CASSLGGASTDTQYF. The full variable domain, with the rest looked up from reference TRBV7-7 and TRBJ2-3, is GAGVSQSPRYKVTKRGQDVTLRCDPISSHATLYWYQQALGQGPEFLTYFNYEAQPDKSGLPSDRFSAERPEGSISTLTIQRTEQRDSAMYRCASSLGGASTDTQYFGPGTRLTVL.

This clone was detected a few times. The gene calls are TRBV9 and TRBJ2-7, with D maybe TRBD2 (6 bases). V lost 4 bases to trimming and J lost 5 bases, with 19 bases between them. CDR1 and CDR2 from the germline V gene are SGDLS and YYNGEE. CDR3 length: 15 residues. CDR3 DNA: TGTGCCAGCAGCCCGAAGAGCGGGTTCCCCCACGAGCAGTACTTC. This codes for CASSPKSGFPHEQYF.

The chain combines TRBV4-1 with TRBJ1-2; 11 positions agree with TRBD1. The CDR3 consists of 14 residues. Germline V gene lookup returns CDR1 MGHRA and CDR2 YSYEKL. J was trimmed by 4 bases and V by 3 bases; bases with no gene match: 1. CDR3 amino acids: CASSQGTGGYGYTF. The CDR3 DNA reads TGCGCCAGCAGCCAGGGGACAGGGGGCTATGGCTACACCTTC.

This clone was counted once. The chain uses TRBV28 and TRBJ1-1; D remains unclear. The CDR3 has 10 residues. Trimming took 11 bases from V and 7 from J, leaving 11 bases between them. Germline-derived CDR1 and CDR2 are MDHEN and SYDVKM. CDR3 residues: CAVDSVEAFF. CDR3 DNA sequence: TGTGCCGTAGATAGCGTTGAAGCTTTCTTT.